The 20 T cell receptor beta chains given below trace back to one sample, sequenced in a study of ipilimumab plus nivolumab after autologous stem cell transplantation. Assay: immunoSEQ multiplex PCR; the TCRdb copy retains only in-frame clones and omits some. The sample consists of tens of thousands of clones, 90% to 95% of them appearing once. The specimen comprised PBMCs, sampled in a trial of ipilimumab plus nivolumab as post-transplant consolidation. The receptors stem from a male donor with multiple myeloma.

The chain joins TRBV16 to TRBJ1-5; weak D call: TRBD1 (5 bases). Germline V gene lookup returns CDR1 KGHSY and CDR2 FQNENV. CDR3 length equals 15 residues. The ends were cut back, 0 bases at V and 0 bases at J, with 6 bases in the middle. CDR3 coding DNA: TGTGCCAGCAGCCAATCGACAGCTAGCAATCAGCCCCAGCATTTT. It codes for CASSQSTASNQPQHF.

The chain joins TRBV18 to TRBJ2-7, with TRBD1 matching 7 bases. The V gene end was trimmed by 6 bases and the J gene end by 3 bases; junction bases not matched to a gene: 14. The CDR3 is made up of 16 amino acids. Germline-derived CDR1 and CDR2 are KGHSH and LQKENI. CDR3 sequence reads: CASSPATGVKFYEQYF. CDR3 sequence (DNA): TGTGCCAGCTCCCCCGCAACAGGGGTTAAATTCTACGAGCAGTACTTC.

The V gene is TRBV7-9, the J gene TRBJ1-1; D is perhaps TRBD1 (6 bases). Trimming shortened V by 5 bases and J by 5 bases, and 18 bases separated the two germline ends. Germline values: CDR1 SEHNR, CDR2 FQNEAQ (reference sequence). The CDR3 contains 15 residues. CDR3 sequence: CASSHPQGSETEAFF. In nucleotides, the CDR3 is TGTGCCAGCAGCCACCCACAGGGATCAGAGACTGAAGCTTTCTTT.

V and J are TRBV5-4 and TRBJ2-4; D could derive from TRBD1 or TRBD2 (5 bases each). The CDR3 runs 13 residues. V was cut by 0 bases and J by 12 bases, with 13 bases left in between. The V gene's germline CDR1 is SGHNT and CDR2 YYREEE (reference sequence). This chain's CDR3 is CASSLVGTPAQYF. The CDR3 bases are TGTGCCAGCAGCTTGGTAGGGACGCCCGCTCAGTACTTC.

The J gene is TRBJ2-7, the V gene TRBV5-4; 14 nucleotides align to TRBD2. The CDR3 contains 14 residues. Germline loops: CDR1 SGHNT, CDR2 YYREEE (reference sequence). V was clipped by 4 bases and J by 5 bases; unmatched bases: 2. The CDR3 loop reads CASSPTSGRDEQYF. The CDR3 DNA reads as TGTGCCAGCAGCCCGACTAGCGGGAGGGACGAGCAGTACTTC.

The J gene is TRBJ2-1, the V gene TRBV7-8, with a possible D match to TRBD1 (5 bases). V lost 2 bases, J lost 3 bases, and 11 bases lay in between. There are 15 residues in the CDR3. Germline loops: CDR1 SGHVS, CDR2 FQNEAQ. CDR3 in amino acids: CASSLMAGNYNEQFF. CDR3 nucleotide sequence: TGTGCCAGCAGCTTAATGGCAGGGAACTACAATGAGCAGTTCTTC.

This clone has just one count. J is TRBJ2-3 and V is TRBV7-2; D call uncertain. CDR3 length: 15 residues. Germline V gives CDR1 SGHTA, CDR2 FQGNSA. Trimming took off 2 bases at V and 0 bases at J, with 9 bases between the two ends. In nucleotides, the CDR3 is TGTGCCAGCAGCTTAAGCCTCACTAGCACAGATACGCAGTATTTT. This gives the protein CASSLSLTSTDTQYF.

The chain combines TRBV4-3 with TRBJ2-5; 8 bases align to TRBD2. Trimming at V came to 1 base and at J to 5 bases, leaving 6 bases not matched to a gene. Germline assignment: CDR1 LGHNA and CDR2 YSLEER. The CDR3 has 15 residues. The CDR3: CASSQVSGTAETQYF. DNA of the CDR3: TGCGCCAGCAGCCAAGTTAGCGGGACGGCGGAGACCCAGTACTTC.

This clone came up a few times. V usage is TRBV18 and J usage is TRBJ2-7; 12 bases line up with TRBD2. Germline V lookup: CDR1 KGHSH, CDR2 LQKENI. The junction had 2 bases not matched to a gene; V was cut back by 3 bases and J by 2 bases. This CDR3 region has 15 residues. The CDR3 DNA is TGTGCCAGCTCACCCCGGACTAGCGGGGCCTACGAGCAGTACTTC. Translated, it gives CASSPRTSGAYEQYF.

The chain uses TRBV19 and TRBJ1-4; D is unclear. The CDR3 spans 16 residues. Germline assignment: CDR1 LNHDA and CDR2 SQIVND (reference sequence). V lost 4 bases, J lost 0 bases, and 12 bases lay in between. The CDR3 is CASSNPKTTTNEKLFF. DNA of the CDR3: TGTGCCAGTAGTAACCCGAAGACAACAACTAATGAAAAACTGTTTTTT.

The V gene is TRBV19, the J gene TRBJ2-3; maybe TRBD2 (5 bases). V gave up 6 bases and J gave up 5 bases, with 6 bases separating them. There are 11 residues in the CDR3. CDR1 is LNHDA, CDR2 SQIVND, per germline (reference sequence). The chain's CDR3 is CASRGGDTQYF. The CDR3 DNA is TGTGCCAGTAGAGGAGGAGATACGCAGTATTTT.

The rearrangement links TRBV9 to TRBJ2-3, with D possibly TRBD1 on 5 matching bases. Per the germline V gene, CDR1 is SGDLS and CDR2 is YYNGEE. CDR3 length: 15 residues. Trimming left V 3 bases short and J 4 bases short, with 15 bases between. The CDR3 nucleotides read TGTGCCAGCAGCGCCTTTGGTTTGGGGCCAGATACGCAGTATTTT. It yields the protein CASSAFGLGPDTQYF.

The V call is TRBV7-9, the J call TRBJ1-1, with 7 bases lining up with TRBD1. The CDR3 runs to 13 residues. CDR1 and CDR2 (germline): SEHNR, FQNEAQ (reference sequence). J lost 7 bases, V lost 0 bases, and 2 bases had no gene match. In DNA, the CDR3 is TGTGCCAGCAGCTTAGCCGACAGGGTTGAAGCTTTCTTT. Its translation: CASSLADRVEAFF.

CDR3 sequence (DNA): TGTGCCACCAGCAGCCCCCTGGGCAACACTGAAGCTTTCTTT. Protein product: CATSSPLGNTEAFF. The chain carries TRBV15 and TRBJ1-1; D uncertain. CDR1 is LNHNV, CDR2 YYDKDF, per germline (reference sequence). Trimming shortened V by 3 bases and J by 2 bases, and 10 bases separated the two germline ends. The CDR3 runs to 14 residues.

The V call is TRBV18, the J call TRBJ1-2, with D hard to call. The CDR3 is 13 residues long. The germline gives CDR1 KGHSH, CDR2 LQKENI. The V end lost 2 bases, the J end lost 1 base, and 5 bases lay between the germline ends. CDR3 sequence (DNA): TGTGCCAGCTCACCATCGGGTAACTATGGCTACACCTTC. It codes for CASSPSGNYGYTF.

This chain uses TRBV25-1 with TRBJ1-1; no firm D call. The CDR3 runs to 14 residues. V was pared by 2 bases and J by 1 base, with 8 bases between. Germline values: CDR1 MGHDK, CDR2 SYGVNS. The CDR3 nucleotides are TGTGCCAGCAGTGAAGGTTCAAAGAACACTGAAGCTTTCTTT. It is translated as CASSEGSKNTEAFF.

This chain links TRBV5-4 with TRBJ1-6; the D gene is possibly TRBD1 (6 bases). The V end was cut by 4 bases, the J end by 6 bases, with 11 bases between. The CDR3 totals 14 residues. The germline V gene encodes CDR1 SGHNT and CDR2 YYREEE (reference sequence). Here the CDR3 reads CASSPGHSNSPLHF. For the CDR3, the DNA is TGTGCCAGCAGCCCGGGACACTCTAATTCACCCCTCCACTTT.

This chain links TRBV18 with TRBJ2-7; TRBD1 agrees at 9 bases. V lost 2 bases and J lost 0; bases outside the gene matches: 2. Germline loops: CDR1 KGHSH, CDR2 LQKENI. This CDR3 spans 15 amino acids. The CDR3 DNA sequence: TGTGCCAGCTCACCAACGGGACAGGGCTCCTACGAGCAGTACTTC. Amino acids: CASSPTGQGSYEQYF.

The chain carries TRBV15 and TRBJ2-1, with 11 bases identical to TRBD2. The CDR3 runs 18 residues. Germline V gene sequence: CDR1 LNHNV, CDR2 YYDKDF (reference sequence). V trimming: 0 bases; J trimming: 4 bases; junction bases outside the gene matches: 8. The CDR3 nucleotides are TGTGCCACCAGCAGAGATCGTCGTACTAGCGGGGGTTACAATGAGCAGTTCTTC. Protein: CATSRDRRTSGGYNEQFF.

This clone showed up just once. This chain links TRBV30 with TRBJ1-1; D remains unclear. This CDR3 is built from 13 residues. CDR1 is GTSNPN and CDR2 is SVGIG in the germline V gene (reference sequence). With 0 bases removed from V and 5 bases from J, the gap between germline ends came to 10 bases. CDR3 amino acids: CAWSVQGRTEAFF. The CDR3 nucleotides are TGTGCCTGGAGTGTACAAGGGCGGACTGAAGCTTTCTTT.